The 5 T cell receptor beta chains in this list originate from one sample, sequenced in a study of shared clonotypes between healthy human individuals. Naive CD8 isolation took CD45RO-negative cells positively selected for CCR7 and excluded terminally differentiated effector memory CD45RA+ cells. The assay was immunoSEQ multiplex PCR, and TCRdb's table has in-frame clones only and misses some. The sample carries about 680,000 clones, approximately 90% recorded once. Material for sequencing was naive CD8+ T cells sorted from blood. The receptors here all came from a young man in good health.

Only a few counts were recorded for this clone. The genes are TRBV27 and TRBJ2-7, with TRBD1 matching 8 bases. J was trimmed by 1 base and V by 3 bases; bases with no gene match: 5. Germline CDR1 and CDR2: MNHEY and SMNVEV (reference sequence). This CDR3 has 15 amino acids. For the CDR3, the DNA is TGTGCCAGCAGTTTCGTGGACAGGGTATCCTACGAGCAGTACTTC. This codes for CASSFVDRVSYEQYF.

The chain joins TRBV6-5 to TRBJ1-5, with TRBD1 as a possible D gene (6 bases). The CDR3 spans 13 residues. Per the germline V gene, CDR1 is MNHEY and CDR2 is SVGAGI. V dropped 5 bases and J dropped 6 bases, with 11 bases sitting between them. CDR3 DNA: TGTGCCAGCAGTACAGGGTTTACTCAGCCCCAGCATTTT. The encoded protein is CASSTGFTQPQHF.

The V gene is TRBV27, the J gene TRBJ1-1; D possibly corresponds to TRBD1 (5 bases). V gave up 5 bases and J gave up 3 bases, with 16 bases separating them. This CDR3 has 15 residues. Germline V gene sequence: CDR1 MNHEY, CDR2 SMNVEV (reference sequence). CDR3 coding DNA: TGTGCCAGCAGTATAATAACCAGGGCGCACACTGAAGCTTTCTTT. It is translated as CASSIITRAHTEAFF.

V gene TRBV28 combines with J gene TRBJ2-7, with D hard to call. CDR3 length: 14 amino acids. Germline V gives CDR1 MDHEN, CDR2 SYDVKM. Trimming took 6 bases from V and 0 from J, leaving 12 bases between them. DNA of the CDR3: TGTGCCAGCAGAATTGCTCCCGGCTCCTACGAGCAGTACTTC. Protein sequence: CASRIAPGSYEQYF.

V is TRBV28 and J is TRBJ1-2, with 7 positions matching TRBD1. J lost 5 bases, V lost 6 bases, and 6 bases had no gene match. The CDR3 extends over 13 amino acids. Germline CDR1 MDHEN, CDR2 SYDVKM. The CDR3 nucleotides read TGTGCCAGCAGCCCGGGACAGCTATATGGCTACACCTTC. This encodes CASSPGQLYGYTF.